This section outlines one T cell receptor beta chain sequence together with its context. The data were obtained in a study of blood T cell repertoires in COVID-19. In the original analysis: Scientists estimated how many nucleated cells there were by amplifying reference gene primers. Sequencing used immunoSEQ multiplex PCR; TCRdb keeps in-frame clones, though not all of them. V and J calls and clone size are those listed in that table; D and trimming were worked out from the DNA. The repertoire holds approximately 170,000 clones, with more than 85% as singletons. The clonotype comes from a woman aged 60-70 years with COVID-19, enrolled during active disease. Material: peripheral blood.

This chain's CDR3 is CSVSGLAGSDTQYF. DNA for the CDR3: TGCAGCGTCTCGGGACTAGCGGGCTCAGATACGCAGTATTTT. The genes are TRBV29-1 and TRBJ2-3, with 12 bases that match TRBD2. V shed 6 bases, J shed 4 bases, and the junction held 5 bases outside the gene matches. Germline V gives CDR1 SQVTM, CDR2 ANQGSEA. This CDR3 region has 14 residues.